This T cell receptor beta chain was recorded in a study of blood T cells in healthy people across ages. Looking at the study overall: With template switching, about one barcoded beta molecule was captured per two T cells. Study-wide results and limits: PBMCs left unsorted prevented a conclusive naive versus antigen-experienced comparison.

The authors ran a second PCR of about 7 to 12 cycles using a sample-barcoded 5' primer and a J-beta primer mix. Each cDNA molecule was tagged by a template-switch adaptor with 12 random nucleotides. MiXCR, applied by TCRdb to the 5' RACE reads, yields one record per CDR3 protein. The sample holds 1.5 million to 2 million distinct CDR3 sequences, more than 35% seen once. Germline V lookup: CDR1 KGHDR, CDR2 SFDVKD. The CDR3 runs to 15 residues. V lost 2 bases and J lost 4, with 8 bases in between. Healthy Caucasian individuals from Russia aged 6 to 90 served as donors. The table lists this clonotype with a few counts. The antigen is undetermined.

This clonotype originated in a human donor in good health. The sample was blood. The chain links TRBV24-1 to TRBJ2-6; weak D call: TRBD1 (6 bases). CDR3 coding DNA: TGTGCCACCAGTGATTCAGGGGTCGGGGCCAACGTCCTGACTTTC. This sequence encodes CATSDSGVGANVLTF.